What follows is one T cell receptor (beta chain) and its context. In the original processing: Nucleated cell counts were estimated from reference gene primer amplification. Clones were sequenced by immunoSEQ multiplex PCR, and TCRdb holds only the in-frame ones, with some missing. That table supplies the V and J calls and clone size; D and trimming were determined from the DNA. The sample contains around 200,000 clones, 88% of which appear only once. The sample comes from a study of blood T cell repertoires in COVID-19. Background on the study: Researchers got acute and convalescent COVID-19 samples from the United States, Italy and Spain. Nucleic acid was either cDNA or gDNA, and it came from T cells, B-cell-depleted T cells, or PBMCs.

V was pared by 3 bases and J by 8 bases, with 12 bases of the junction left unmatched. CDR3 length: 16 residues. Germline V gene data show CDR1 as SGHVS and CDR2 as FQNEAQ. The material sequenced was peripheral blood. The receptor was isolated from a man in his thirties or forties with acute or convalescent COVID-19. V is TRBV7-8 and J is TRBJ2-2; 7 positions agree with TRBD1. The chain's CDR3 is CASSLLDATGEGELFF. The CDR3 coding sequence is TGTGCCAGCAGCTTGCTGGACGCTACAGGGGAAGGGGAGCTGTTTTTT.